The 3 T cell receptor beta chains reported below all come from one sample, sequenced in a study of Ad26.COV2.S vaccination and SARS-CoV-2 variants. As to treatment: about 20 received Ad26.COV2.S at low or high dose, single or two shots; about 5 received placebo; per-sample allocation not given. The investigators took samples on day 63 after the first vaccine or placebo injection. Method: immunoSEQ multiplex PCR; TCRdb's copy keeps in-frame clones and lacks some. This repertoire shows about 440,000 clones, 90% found once; its top ten account for more than 3.5%. The sample was peripheral blood, taken in a trial of Ad26.COV2.S vaccine versus placebo. The receptors originated from a person aged 18 to 59 who received the Ad26.COV2.S COVID-19 vaccine or a placebo.

The rearrangement joins TRBV18 to TRBJ1-5, with 9 bases lining up with TRBD1. Germline V gene lookup returns CDR1 KGHSH and CDR2 LQKENI. V lost 6 bases to trimming and J lost 4 bases; unmatched junction nucleotides: 7. This CDR3 is 15 amino acids long. The CDR3 nucleotides are TGTGCCAGCTCGTCGGGACAGGGTCGGAATCAGCCCCAGCATTTT. It specifies CASSSGQGRNQPQHF.

The chain employs TRBV28 and TRBJ2-1; tentatively, D is TRBD2 (5 bases). V shed 7 bases and J shed 7 bases, with 17 bases lying between them. Germline V gives CDR1 MDHEN, CDR2 SYDVKM. The CDR3 has 14 amino acids. CDR3 DNA: TGTGCCAGCACCCGCCTGGAGCGCGGGAATGAGCAGTTCTTC. Translated: CASTRLERGNEQFF.

V and J are TRBV11-2 and TRBJ2-7; a possible D gene is TRBD2 (5 bases). V lost 1 base and J lost 5, with 15 bases in between. CDR1 and CDR2 (germline): SGHAT, FQNNGV. This CDR3 has 15 amino acids. The CDR3 nucleotides are TGTGCCAGCAGCTTAGCCCTTTACGGGGTACACGAGCAGTACTTC. Translating it yields CASSLALYGVHEQYF.